This T cell receptor beta chain was documented in a study of early stage breast cancer tumors. Study in general: About 70% of the 16 invasive tumors were ER+, PR+ and HER2-.

To note about this clone: Its antigen is unknown.

TCRdb keeps only in-frame clones here, not all; method: immunoSEQ multiplex PCR. This table holds about 30,000 clones, 72% found once. Whole-study results and caveats: Bulk DNA sequencing of unsorted cells missed chain pairing and markers. Commonly generated sequences made up most enriched TCRB sequences shared between patients.

The sequencing sample was made of blood. The clonotype originates from a person aged 50-59 years with breast cancer.

The CDR3: CASSFSPDRVTAREQFF. DNA for the CDR3: TGTGCCAGCAGCTTTAGCCCGGACAGGGTAACAGCTCGTGAGCAGTTCTTC. The chain recombines TRBV7-8 with TRBJ2-1, with TRBD1 identical over 8 bases. Germline V lookup: CDR1 SGHVS, CDR2 FQNEAQ. The V and J ends lost 3 bases and 9 bases, in that order; junction bases with no gene match: 16. The CDR3 is 17 amino acids.